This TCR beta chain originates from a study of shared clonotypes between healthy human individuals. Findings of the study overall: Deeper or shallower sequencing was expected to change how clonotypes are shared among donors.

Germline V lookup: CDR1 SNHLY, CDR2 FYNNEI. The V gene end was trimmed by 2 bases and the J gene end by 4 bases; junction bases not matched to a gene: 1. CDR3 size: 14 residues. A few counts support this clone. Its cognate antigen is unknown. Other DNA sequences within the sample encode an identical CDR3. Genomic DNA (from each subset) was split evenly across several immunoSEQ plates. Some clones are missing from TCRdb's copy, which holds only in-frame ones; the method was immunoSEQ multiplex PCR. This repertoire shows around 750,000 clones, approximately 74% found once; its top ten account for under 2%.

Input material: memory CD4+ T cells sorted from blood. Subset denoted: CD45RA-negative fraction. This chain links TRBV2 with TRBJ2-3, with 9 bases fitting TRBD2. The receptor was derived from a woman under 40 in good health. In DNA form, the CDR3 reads TGTGCCAGCAGTGAATGGACTAGCGCAGATACGCAGTATTTT. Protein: CASSEWTSADTQYF.